Listed below are T cell receptor beta chains from one sample, sequenced in a study of T cell repertoires in cytomegalovirus infection. For these receptors, no antigen is known. Via MiXCR, TCRdb re-called the reads, giving one row per CDR3 protein. The profile covers some 940,000 distinct CDR3 sequences, with approximately 31% appearing a single time and under 15% taken by the ten largest. The input for sequencing was cultured CD8+ T cells from PBMCs, taken from culture after CMV antigen stimulation. The receptors here all came from a human donor in good health (CMV status not recorded). Some clones in this sample may be carry-over from other donors' samples. Both conserved end residues are part of each CDR3. Each record gives: V gene, J gene, clone size, D gene, CDR3 protein, CDR3 DNA. The D gene is left open where the match is weak. Clone sizes are given selectively: once, few, many, or a class where the clone is expanded.

TRBV7-8	TRBJ1-2	few	-	CASSPAPIYGYTF	TGTGCCAGCAGCCCTGCTCCAATCTATGGCTACACCTTC
TRBV27	TRBJ2-1	-	-	CASSLSQRGADEQFF	TGTGCCAGCAGTTTATCCCAAAGGGGAGCTGATGAGCAGTTCTTC
TRBV6-5	TRBJ2-1	-	TRBD2	CASSYQPGLAGASYNEQFF	TGTGCCAGCAGTTACCAACCGGGACTAGCGGGGGCCTCCTACAATGAGCAGTTCTTC
TRBV9	TRBJ1-2	-	-	CASSVNGNYGYTF	TGTGCCAGCAGCGTAAACGGGAACTATGGCTACACCTTC
TRBV7-9	TRBJ1-3	many	-	CASSAMDNRNTIYF	TGTGCCAGCAGCGCGATGGACAACCGAAACACCATATATTTT
TRBV10-3	TRBJ2-5	few	TRBD2	CAISPSGGATSAQYF	TGTGCCATCAGTCCCAGCGGGGGGGCGACGTCGGCCCAGTACTTC
TRBV25-1	TRBJ1-3	-	-	CAGSDRGRRSSGNTIYF	TGTGCCGGCAGTGATCGTGGACGCAGATCCTCTGGAAACACCATATATTTT
TRBV6-2/TRBV6-3	TRBJ2-7	-	-	CASSYSILHRSYEQYF	TGTGCCAGCAGTTACTCGATCTTACACAGATCCTACGAGCAGTACTTC
TRBV7-9	TRBJ2-1	-	-	CASSPPRVGGNNEQFF	TGTGCCAGCAGCCCCCCCCGAGTGGGGGGAAACAATGAGCAGTTCTTC
TRBV27	TRBJ2-1	-	-	CASSSIPLEADGNEQFF	TGTGCCAGCAGTTCAATCCCCTTGGAGGCCGATGGCAATGAGCAGTTCTTC
TRBV7-8	TRBJ1-1	many	-	CASLARPGTVNTEAFF	TGTGCCAGCCTTGCCCGCCCCGGCACCGTGAACACTGAAGCTTTCTTT
TRBV15	TRBJ2-1	-	TRBD2	CATSSYGGAADEQFF	TGTGCCACCAGCTCTTACGGGGGGGCGGCGGATGAGCAGTTCTTC
TRBV12-3/TRBV12-4	TRBJ1-1	many	TRBD1	CASTDRVVGEAFF	TGTGCCAGCACCGACAGGGTGGTCGGTGAAGCTTTCTTT
TRBV14	TRBJ2-1	-	-	CASSPELGYEQFF	TGTGCCAGTAGCCCCGAACTAGGTTATGAGCAGTTCTTC
TRBV25-1	TRBJ1-1	-	-	CASTLPSDSKAFF	TGTGCCAGCACCCTACCTTCGGACAGTAAAGCTTTCTTT
TRBV19	TRBJ1-5	-	TRBD1	CASSITEATGWHQPQHF	TGTGCCAGTAGTATTACGGAGGCGACAGGGTGGCACCAGCCCCAGCATTTT
TRBV7-6	TRBJ2-3	many	-	CASSLRLDTQYF	TGTGCCAGCAGCCTCCGATTGGATACGCAGTATTTT
TRBV12-3/TRBV12-4	TRBJ2-2	-	-	CASADIAGELFF	TGTGCCAGCGCTGATATAGCCGGGGAGCTGTTTTTT
TRBV4-3	TRBJ2-3	-	TRBD1	CASGNRGGTDTQYF	TGCGCCAGCGGTAACAGGGGTGGAACAGATACGCAGTATTTT
TRBV7-2	TRBJ2-2	many	TRBD2	CASSLRGGRSGTGELFF	TGTGCCAGCAGCTTACGGGGGGGCCGGTCGGGAACCGGGGAGCTGTTTTTT
TRBV7-9	TRBJ1-1	many	TRBD1	CASSWTGGSTEAFF	TGTGCCAGCAGTTGGACAGGGGGAAGCACTGAAGCTTTCTTT
TRBV6-1	TRBJ2-4	few	TRBD1	CASSAYGTVRAKNIQYF	TGTGCCAGCAGCGCCTATGGGACAGTCAGAGCCAAAAACATTCAGTACTTC
TRBV27	TRBJ2-7	-	-	CASSFGFGEQYF	TGTGCCAGCAGTTTCGGGTTCGGGGAGCAGTACTTC
TRBV19	TRBJ1-5	many	TRBD1	CASSPGQTKGVNQPQHF	TGTGCCAGTAGTCCGGGACAGACAAAAGGGGTGAATCAGCCCCAGCATTTT
TRBV12-3/TRBV12-4	TRBJ1-1	many	-	CASRQGPEAFF	TGTGCCAGCAGACAGGGACCTGAAGCTTTCTTT
TRBV19	TRBJ2-3	-	-	CASSITGRWTADTQYF	TGTGCCAGTAGTATTACAGGCAGGTGGACGGCAGATACGCAGTATTTT
TRBV29-1	TRBJ1-2	-	-	CSVEEARSHTF	TGCAGCGTTGAAGAGGCGAGGTCGCACACCTTC
TRBV4-1	TRBJ1-3	-	-	CASSPAPGNTIYF	TGCGCCAGCAGTCCGGCTCCCGGAAACACCATATATTTT
TRBV7-9	TRBJ1-1	many	TRBD1	CASSFGTAEAFF	TGTGCCAGCAGCTTCGGGACAGCTGAAGCTTTCTTT
TRBV4-1	TRBJ1-2	few	TRBD1	CASSQAGGQGAYGYTF	TGCGCCAGCAGCCAAGCCGGTGGGCAGGGGGCCTATGGCTACACCTTC
TRBV28	TRBJ2-3	once	TRBD2	CASSWSSGADTQYF	TGTGCCAGCAGTTGGAGTAGCGGGGCAGATACGCAGTATTTT
TRBV5-4	TRBJ2-5	-	-	CASSTRTERLQETQYF	TGTGCCAGCAGCACTAGGACAGAGCGGTTGCAAGAGACCCAGTACTTC
TRBV7-2	TRBJ2-1	many	TRBD2	CASRRGGNNEQFF	TGTGCCAGCAGGCGCGGGGGGAATAATGAGCAGTTCTTC
TRBV6-5	TRBJ2-1	few	TRBD2	CASSYSASGGLNEQFF	TGTGCCAGCAGTTACTCGGCTAGCGGGGGTCTAAATGAGCAGTTCTTC
TRBV19	TRBJ1-5	-	-	CASRIVGSNQPQHF	TGTGCCAGTAGGATCGTGGGGAGCAATCAGCCCCAGCATTTT
TRBV28	TRBJ1-5	-	-	CANSPPTTVSNQPQHF	TGTGCCAACAGTCCCCCGACAACCGTTAGCAATCAGCCCCAGCATTTT
TRBV7-6	TRBJ1-3	few	-	CASRDEPDTIYF	TGTGCCAGCAGGGACGAGCCCGACACCATATATTTT
TRBV7-9	TRBJ1-4	-	-	CASSLGQRREKLFF	TGTGCCAGCAGCTTAGGGCAGAGACGTGAAAAACTGTTTTTT
TRBV9	TRBJ1-6	-	-	CASSRTAGLNSPLHF	TGTGCCAGCAGCCGGACGGCAGGGCTAAATTCACCCCTCCACTTT